Presented here are 24 T cell receptor beta chains from one specimen sequenced in a study of CD8+CD57+ T cells in acquired aplastic anemia. According to the study, genomic DNA was the template for TCR beta VDJ and CDR3 profiling. One entry per CDR3 protein, called by TCRdb with MiXCR from the reads. The data hold tens of thousands of distinct CDR3 sequences, with about 45% observed a single time. The material sequenced was sorted CD4+, CD8+, or CD8+CD57+ T cells (not recorded which) from PBMCs. All receptors come from a human donor in good health, serving as a control.

The chain joins TRBV6-2 or TRBV6-3 to TRBJ2-1; 10 bases are a match to TRBD2. The CDR3 has 16 amino acids. Germline loops: CDR1 MNHEY, CDR2 SVGEGT. Trimming cost V 2 bases and J 3 bases; bases outside gene matches: 4. CDR3 in DNA: TGTGCCAGCAGTTACCCCCGGACTAGCGGCTACAATGAGCAGTTCTTC. It translates to CASSYPRTSGYNEQFF.

The chain couples TRBV29-1 to TRBJ1-3, with D tentatively TRBD1 (6 bases). CDR1 SQVTM and CDR2 ANQGSEA come from the germline V gene. Trimming shortened V by 4 bases and J by 0 bases, and 10 bases separated the two germline ends. The length of the CDR3 is 14 residues. The CDR3, as DNA: TGCAGCGTTGGACAGGCAAGCTCTGGAAACACCATATATTTT. Protein sequence: CSVGQASSGNTIYF.

This clonotype was detected once. V is TRBV19 and J is TRBJ2-7; 8 bases are shared with TRBD1. There are 14 residues in the CDR3. The germline V gene has CDR1 LNHDA and CDR2 SQIVND (reference sequence). V lost 5 bases, J lost 1 base, and 4 bases stayed unmatched. CDR3 amino acids: CASSWTGFSYEQYF. CDR3 nucleotides: TGTGCCAGTAGTTGGACAGGGTTTTCCTACGAGCAGTACTTC.

The gene calls are TRBV29-1 and TRBJ2-5; D uncertain. V lost 1 base and J 7 bases, leaving 13 bases between the germline ends. Germline V CDR1 and CDR2: SQVTM, ANQGSEA. CDR3 length: 13 residues. The CDR3 nucleotides read TGCAGCGTTGAAGGGCCCCAAGGTGCGACCCAGTACTTC. This codes for CSVEGPQGATQYF.

The chain combines TRBV19 with TRBJ2-3; 7 bases agree with TRBD2. The CDR3 runs 15 residues. In germline, CDR1 is LNHDA, CDR2 SQIVND (reference sequence). Trimming cost V 6 bases and J 2 bases; bases outside gene matches: 8. This CDR3 is CASSLDGTTTDTQYF. The CDR3 region has the DNA TGTGCCAGTAGCCTCGACGGGACTACCACAGATACGCAGTATTTT.

There are a few counts of this clonotype. This chain joins TRBV5-1 and TRBJ2-6; 7 bases map to TRBD2. CDR3 length equals 15 residues. Germline loops: CDR1 SGHRS, CDR2 YFSETQ. Trimming at V came to 4 bases and at J to 4 bases, leaving 5 bases not matched to a gene. The CDR3 DNA reads as TGCGCCAGCAGCGGGGGGGGTTACGGGGCCAACGTCCTGACTTTC. It translates to CASSGGGYGANVLTF. The full variable domain, with the rest looked up from reference TRBV5-1 and TRBJ2-6, is KAGVTQTPRYLIKTRGQQVTLSCSPISGHRSVSWYQQTPGQGLQFLFEYFSETQRNKGNFPGRFSGRQFSNSRSEMNVSTLELGDSALYLCASSGGGYGANVLTFGAGSRLTVL.

The V call is TRBV29-1, the J call TRBJ2-3; 7 bases line up with TRBD2. This CDR3 is built from 17 residues. Losses at the gene ends were 4 bases for V and 2 bases for J; bases not matched to a gene: 15. The V gene's germline CDR1 is SQVTM and CDR2 ANQGSEA. The CDR3 DNA is TGCAGCGTTGTGGGGCTAGCGGCTAGCGGAAACACAGATACGCAGTATTTT. As protein: CSVVGLAASGNTDTQYF.

The rearrangement uses TRBV2 and TRBJ1-3; possible D gene TRBD1, 6 bases. Germline CDR1 is SNHLY and CDR2 is FYNNEI. CDR3 length: 15 residues. V was trimmed by 4 bases and J by 0 bases, leaving 10 bases between them. The CDR3, as DNA: TGTGCCAGCAGTGGGACAGTGAACTCTGGAAACACCATATATTTT. This encodes CASSGTVNSGNTIYF.

The J gene is TRBJ1-5, the V gene TRBV6-1; 7 nucleotides line up with TRBD1. Germline CDR1 and CDR2: MNHNS and SASEGT. This CDR3 comprises 16 residues. The trim removed 2 bases at V and 5 bases at J, leaving 9 bases unmatched. The CDR3, as DNA: TGTGCCAGCAGTGAACCCCGGGACAGAACCTATCAGCCCCAGCATTTT. Its protein product is CASSEPRDRTYQPQHF.

In this sample, this clonotype turned up many times. This chain connects TRBV11-2 to TRBJ1-5; 7 bases align to TRBD1. The CDR3 consists of 16 residues. V dropped 1 base and J dropped 4; count of bases not matched to a gene: 7. CDR1 is SGHAT, CDR2 FQNNGV, per germline. The CDR3 reads CASSLGVRGLNQPQHF. CDR3 coding DNA: TGTGCCAGCAGCTTAGGTGTCAGGGGGTTGAATCAGCCCCAGCATTTT. Complete variable domain (other parts from reference TRBV11-2 and TRBJ1-5): EAGVAQSPRYKIIEKRQSVAFWCNPISGHATLYWYQQILGQGPKLLIQFQNNGVVDDSQLPKDRFSAERLKGVDSTLKIQPAKLEDSAVYLCASSLGVRGLNQPQHFGDGTRLSIL.

The chain combines TRBV19 with TRBJ1-5, with D hard to call. The V end was cut by 0 bases, the J end by 11 bases, with 14 bases between. This CDR3 is built from 14 residues. The germline V gene encodes CDR1 LNHDA and CDR2 SQIVND (reference sequence). In DNA form, the CDR3 reads TGTGCCAGTAGTATAGACAGGCGGCCCACATCCCAGCATTTT. Its translation: CASSIDRRPTSQHF.

As regards this clonotype: Sequence at one end of the junction differs from germline and may be a read error. V is TRBV10-3 and J is TRBJ1-4; no definite D call. This CDR3 contains 11 residues. CDR1 and CDR2 from the germline V gene are ENHRY and SYGVKD. CDR3 amino acids: CASSYNEKQFF. The DNA of the CDR3 is TGTGCCAGCAGTTACAATGAAAAACAGTTTTTT.

As concerns this clonotype: A clone one base away is much larger, so this may be a read error. The rearrangement uses TRBV25-1 and TRBJ1-3; D is uncertain. V was pared by 6 bases and J by 9 bases, with 12 bases between. The CDR3 runs to 12 residues. In germline, CDR1 is MGHDK, CDR2 SYGVNS. The CDR3 reads CASSPAGSTIYF. CDR3 DNA sequence: TGTGCCAGCAGCCCAGCGGGGAGCACCATATATTTT.

This clonotype was counted a few times. CDR3: CASKMTATYEQYF. Here the CDR3 DNA reads TGTGCCAGCAAGATGACAGCCACCTACGAGCAGTACTTC. This chain joins TRBV25-1 and TRBJ2-7, with D perhaps TRBD1 (5 bases). V lost 7 bases and J lost 2, with 12 bases in between. Germline-derived CDR1 and CDR2 are MGHDK and SYGVNS. CDR3 length: 13 amino acids.

This clonotype was detected a few times. The V and J genes are TRBV25-1 and TRBJ2-5; a weak D match, TRBD1 (6 bases). CDR3 length equals 14 residues. Germline-derived CDR1 and CDR2 are MGHDK and SYGVNS. The DNA of the CDR3 is TGTGCTAGAGATAGAGGACAGCCGATGGAGACCCAGTACTTC. Translation: CARDRGQPMETQYF.

This clonotype was detected ten times or more. This chain uses TRBV7-9 with TRBJ2-3; 13 bases are a match to TRBD2. With 4 bases clipped from V and 6 bases from J, the junction kept 7 bases outside the gene matches. Germline values: CDR1 SEHNR, CDR2 FQNEAQ (reference sequence). This CDR3 is 16 amino acids long. DNA for the CDR3: TGTGCCAGCAGCTCAAGACTAGCGGGAGGATTCGATACGCAGTATTTT. It specifies CASSSRLAGGFDTQYF.

The V and J genes are TRBV24-1 and TRBJ1-5, with TRBD1 matching over 7 bases. CDR3 size: 16 residues. V lost 4 bases, J lost 3 bases, and 8 bases stayed unmatched. Germline CDR1 and CDR2: KGHDR and SFDVKD. Here the CDR3 reads CATSDSGQQNNQPQHF. CDR3 DNA sequence: TGTGCCACCAGTGACTCGGGACAGCAAAACAATCAGCCCCAGCATTTT.

This clonotype was observed many times. This chain connects TRBV19 to TRBJ2-1; D gene unclear. V was trimmed by 6 bases and J by 6 bases, leaving 9 bases between them. The CDR3 contains 12 residues. Germline-derived CDR1 and CDR2 are LNHDA and SQIVND (reference sequence). This chain's CDR3 is CASSLSRNEQFF. The CDR3 nucleotides read TGTGCCAGTAGCCTCAGCCGCAATGAGCAGTTCTTC.

The gene calls are TRBV29-1 and TRBJ2-7; 9 bases fit TRBD1. Germline trimming cut 3 bases from V and 5 bases from J; bases unmatched to any gene: 5. CDR3 length equals 13 residues. CDR1 and CDR2 from the germline V gene are SQVTM and ANQGSEA. The CDR3 sequence is CSVDGTGSHEQYF. The CDR3 DNA reads TGCAGCGTTGATGGGACAGGGTCCCACGAGCAGTACTTC.

This clonotype showed up many times. The CDR3 loop reads CATSAPGLAEGNEQFF. The CDR3 DNA sequence: TGTGCCACCAGTGCCCCTGGACTAGCGGAGGGGAATGAGCAGTTCTTC. This chain links TRBV24-1 with TRBJ2-1; 10 nucleotides line up with TRBD2. The CDR3 length is 16 residues. Germline V lookup: CDR1 KGHDR, CDR2 SFDVKD. After removal of 5 bases from V and 7 bases from J, the junction contained 10 bases not matched to a gene.

V usage is TRBV10-3 and J usage is TRBJ1-1, with TRBD1 as a possible D gene (6 bases). Trimming took off 10 bases at V and 3 bases at J, with 18 bases between the two ends. Germline loops: CDR1 ENHRY, CDR2 SYGVKD. The CDR3 spans 14 residues. CDR3 amino acids: CATGQGRWDTEAFF. In DNA form, the CDR3 reads TGTGCCACGGGGCAGGGGAGATGGGACACTGAAGCTTTCTTT.

This clonotype has at least ten counts. The gene calls are TRBV2 and TRBJ1-6, with 8 bases matching TRBD1. Germline V gives CDR1 SNHLY, CDR2 FYNNEI. The CDR3 length is 16 residues. V shed 7 bases and J 7 bases; nucleotides not matched to a gene: 12. The CDR3 coding sequence is TGTGCCAGCATCCCACCCAGGACAGGGCGGAATTCACCCCTCCACTTT. It specifies CASIPPRTGRNSPLHF.

The V and J genes are TRBV12-5 and TRBJ2-3, with D unclear. V was clipped by 2 bases and J by 0 bases, with 6 bases between them. Germline V lookup: CDR1 LGHNT, CDR2 FRNRAP. This CDR3 has 14 amino acids. The CDR3 DNA follows: TGTGCTAGTGGTTTGACAGCTAGCACAGATACGCAGTATTTT. Its translation is CASGLTASTDTQYF. Together with reference TRBV12-5 and TRBJ2-3, the CDR3 gives the full variable domain: DARVTQTPRHKVTEMGQEVTMRCQPILGHNTVFWYRQTMMQGLELLAYFRNRAPLDDSGMPKDRFSAEMPDATLATLKIQPSEPRDSAVYFCASGLTASTDTQYFGPGTRLTVL.

This clonotype showed up many times. The chain joins TRBV4-1 to TRBJ1-3; D uncertain. CDR1 MGHRA and CDR2 YSYEKL come from the germline V gene. The V and J ends lost 3 bases and 4 bases respectively, with 13 bases between them. The CDR3 loop spans 15 amino acids. The CDR3: CASSQIGNVGNTIYF. The CDR3 DNA is TGCGCCAGCAGCCAGATCGGCAATGTCGGAAACACCATATATTTT.